A single sample is the source of the 5 T cell receptor beta chains below, sequenced in a study of blood T cell repertoires in COVID-19. TCRdb's table, derived via immunoSEQ multiplex PCR, lists solely in-frame clones and lacks some. The sample lists 200,000 to 250,000 clones, 70% to 90% seen once, with about 7.2% in the top ten. The sequencing input was PBMCs or T cells enriched from blood (not recorded which). The receptors originated from a woman aged 35 to 49 with acute COVID-19.

This clone occurred a few times. This chain connects TRBV19 to TRBJ1-5; 8 nucleotides align to TRBD1. The CDR3 is made up of 17 amino acids. Germline V lookup: CDR1 LNHDA, CDR2 SQIVND (reference sequence). Trimming removed 7 bases from V and 0 bases from J; junction bases left unmatched: 11. The CDR3 nucleotides are TGTGCCAGTACTCAAATCGGTCAGGGGGCTAGCAATCAGCCCCAGCATTTT. This encodes CASTQIGQGASNQPQHF.

The rearrangement uses TRBV18 and TRBJ2-5, with 9 bases aligning to TRBD2. V dropped 4 bases and J dropped 0; count of bases not matched to a gene: 3. From germline, CDR1 is KGHSH and CDR2 LQKENI. The CDR3 is 15 residues long. The CDR3 is CASSRASGNQETQYF. As DNA, the CDR3 is TGTGCCAGCTCACGGGCTAGCGGGAACCAAGAGACCCAGTACTTC. Full variable domain (remainder filled in from reference TRBV18 and TRBJ2-5): NAGVMQNPRHLVRRRGQEARLRCSPMKGHSHVYWYRQLPEEGLKFMVYLQKENIIDESGMPKERFSAEFPKEGPSILRIQQVVRGDSAAYFCASSRASGNQETQYFGPGTRLLVL.

This clone came up once. The rearrangement uses TRBV11-2 and TRBJ2-7; 7 bases align to TRBD1. Unmatched junction bases numbered 4, after V lost 5 bases and J lost 0 bases. The CDR3 totals 14 residues. Germline assignment: CDR1 SGHAT and CDR2 FQNNGV. The CDR3 loop reads CASSPDRSSYEQYF. The DNA of the CDR3 is TGTGCCAGCAGCCCGGACAGGAGCTCCTACGAGCAGTACTTC.

V and J are TRBV28 and TRBJ1-4, with D perhaps matching TRBD1 (5 bases). Trimming cost V 3 bases and J 3 bases, with 8 bases left between them. Germline V gene sequence: CDR1 MDHEN, CDR2 SYDVKM. The CDR3 is 14 residues long. CDR3 residues: CASSFGGSNEKLFF. Here the CDR3 DNA reads TGTGCCAGCAGTTTTGGGGGGTCTAATGAAAAACTGTTTTTT.

The chain carries TRBV12-3 or TRBV12-4 and TRBJ1-6; D call uncertain. The CDR3 covers 13 residues. V lost 6 bases and J lost 5, with 8 bases in between. CDR3 sequence reads: CASSTGNNSPLHF. The CDR3 nucleotides read TGTGCCAGCAGCACGGGGAATAATTCACCCCTCCACTTT.